The table lists the clone carrying this T cell receptor (beta chain) with a few counts. Antigen specificity is unknown. This record belongs to a study of glioma-infiltrating T cells. General study findings and limits: Gliomas, especially low-grade, showed above-expected tissue-blood divergence; non-neoplastic patients showed below.

Using RNA template, CDR3s of TCR alpha and beta were amplified with iRepertoire arm-PCR. TCRdb fed the multiplex PCR reads into MiXCR, producing one record per CDR3 protein. This table holds some 130,000 distinct CDR3 sequences, more than 20% found once. Sequencing was performed on glioma tissue, nonneoplastic brain tissue, or PBMCs (not recorded which). This TCR came from a human donor with low-grade glioma or glioblastoma, undergoing nonglioma brain surgery, or in good health (not recorded which).

Written as DNA, the CDR3 is TGTGCCAGCTCACCGCGGACAGGGGGACAGGCCACTGAAGCTTTCTTT. It yields the protein CASSPRTGGQATEAFF. The chain is built from TRBV18 and TRBJ1-1, with 10 nucleotides matching TRBD1. The CDR3 sequence is 16 residues long. Looked up from germline, CDR1 is KGHSH and CDR2 is LQKENI. The junction had 8 bases not matched to a gene; V was cut back by 3 bases and J by 4 bases.